This T cell receptor beta chain was documented in a study of cytomegalovirus exposure and HLA in healthy donors. At the level of the study: T cells numbering around 180 million yielded more than 100 million unique TCR beta sequences in an earlier analysis.

The primer mix had 60 Vbeta and 13 Jbeta primers. Repertoires were generated with immunoSEQ multiplex PCR, while TCRdb's copy carries only in-frame clones and drops some. The table records roughly 130,000 clones, 61% of them present only once. Germline V gene lookup returns CDR1 LNHDA and CDR2 SQIVND (reference sequence). CDR3 size: 16 residues. V dropped 7 bases and J dropped 1; count of bases not matched to a gene: 9. What was sequenced was PBMCs. This clonotype originated in a male donor in good health and CMV-seronegative. V and J are TRBV19 and TRBJ2-3; 9 nucleotides agree with TRBD2. The CDR3 region is CASKPGLAWGTDTQYF. The DNA for the CDR3 is TGTGCCAGTAAACCGGGACTAGCTTGGGGCACAGATACGCAGTATTTT.